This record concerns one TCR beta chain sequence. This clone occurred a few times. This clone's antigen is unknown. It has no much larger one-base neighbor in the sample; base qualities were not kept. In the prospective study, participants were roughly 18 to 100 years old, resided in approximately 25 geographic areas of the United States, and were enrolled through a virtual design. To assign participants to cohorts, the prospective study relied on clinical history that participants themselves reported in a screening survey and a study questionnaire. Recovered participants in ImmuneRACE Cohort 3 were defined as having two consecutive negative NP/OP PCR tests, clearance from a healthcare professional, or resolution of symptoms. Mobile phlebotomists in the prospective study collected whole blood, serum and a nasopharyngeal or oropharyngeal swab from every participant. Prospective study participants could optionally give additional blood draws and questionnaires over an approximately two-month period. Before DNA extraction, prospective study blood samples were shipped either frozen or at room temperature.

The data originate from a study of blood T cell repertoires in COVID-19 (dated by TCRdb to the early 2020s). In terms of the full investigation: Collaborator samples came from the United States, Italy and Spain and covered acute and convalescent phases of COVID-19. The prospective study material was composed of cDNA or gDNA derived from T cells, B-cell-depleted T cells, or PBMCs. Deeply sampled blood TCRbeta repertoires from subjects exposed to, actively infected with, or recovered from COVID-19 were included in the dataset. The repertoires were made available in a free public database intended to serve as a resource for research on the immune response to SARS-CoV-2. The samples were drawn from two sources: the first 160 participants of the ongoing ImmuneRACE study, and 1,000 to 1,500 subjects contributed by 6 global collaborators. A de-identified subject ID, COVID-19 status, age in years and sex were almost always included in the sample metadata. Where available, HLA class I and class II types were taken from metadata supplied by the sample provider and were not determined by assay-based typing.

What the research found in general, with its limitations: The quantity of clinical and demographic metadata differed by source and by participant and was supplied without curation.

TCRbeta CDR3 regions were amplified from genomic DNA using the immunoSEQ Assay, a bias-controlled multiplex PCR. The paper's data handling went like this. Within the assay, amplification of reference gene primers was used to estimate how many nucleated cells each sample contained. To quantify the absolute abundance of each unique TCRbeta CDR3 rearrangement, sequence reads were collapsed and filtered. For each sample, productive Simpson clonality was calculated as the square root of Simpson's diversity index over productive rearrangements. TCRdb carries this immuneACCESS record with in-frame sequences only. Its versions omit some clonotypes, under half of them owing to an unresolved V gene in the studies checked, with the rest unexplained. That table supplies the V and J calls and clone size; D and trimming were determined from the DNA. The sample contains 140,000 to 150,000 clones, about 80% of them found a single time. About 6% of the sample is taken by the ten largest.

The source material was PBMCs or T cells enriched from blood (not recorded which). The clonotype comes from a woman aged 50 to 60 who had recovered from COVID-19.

The bases read TGTGCCACCAGAGAAATGGCTTCCTATAATTCACCCCTCCACTTT. Its protein reads: CATREMASYNSPLHF. The receptor chain draws on TRBV15 and TRBJ1-6; no D gene is confidently identified. Per the germline V gene (reference sequence), LNHNV is the CDR1 and YYDKDF is the CDR2. The cysteine opens and the phenylalanine closes a CDR3 of 15 amino acids. CDR3 DNA only is kept here, 45 bases in frame from base 1. V loses 6 bases of germline sequence and J loses 1 base, and the interval between the two ends is 10 bases.